Sequencing of this T cell receptor beta chain was carried out in a study of T cell repertoires in cytomegalovirus infection (dated by TCRdb to the late 2010s). Regarding the complete study: Because public TCR beta signatures pointed to carriage of CMV infection together with the matching HLA type, the HLA type of each donor mattered for the analysis. General findings and caveats noted by the study authors: In both this cohort and an independent cohort of some 370 donors, the cumulative frequency of public TCR beta family members distinguished carriers of CMV infection plus the relevant HLA type. The ex vivo response was dominated by HLA-C-restricted CMV-specific TCR beta clonotypes, which also provided the single most frequent clonotype in two of eight donors.

The CDR3 measures 14 amino acids from cysteine to phenylalanine. The entry retains the CDR3 DNA only, 42 bases that are in frame from base 1. The CDR1 and CDR2 encoded by the germline V gene are SGHTA and FQGNSA. V gives up 2 bases and J gives up 10 bases, and the segment between their germline ends measures 12 bases. This clonotype was found many times. Its antigen remains undetermined. Base quality data are lacking; no much larger clone is found one base away. The data were produced on an Illumina HiSeq 1500. The public sequencing data were trimmed at Q25 with fastp and processed into clonotypes with MiXCR by TCRdb, which kept only in-frame beta chains. Identical CDR3 protein sequences are pooled into one entry, listed with their most common genes and DNA. The sample contains about 260,000 distinct CDR3 sequences, around 13% of them found a single time. Clones ranked in the top ten supply around 8.7% of the sample.

The receptor chain draws on TRBV7-2 and TRBJ1-6, with the D segment identity uncertain. Sequencing was performed on PBMCs. The sequence came from a human donor in good health (CMV status not recorded). Some clones in this sample may be carry-over from other donors' samples. The CDR3 corresponds to CASSLWGIGSPLHF. The bases are TGTGCCAGCAGCTTATGGGGTATTGGCTCACCCCTCCACTTT.